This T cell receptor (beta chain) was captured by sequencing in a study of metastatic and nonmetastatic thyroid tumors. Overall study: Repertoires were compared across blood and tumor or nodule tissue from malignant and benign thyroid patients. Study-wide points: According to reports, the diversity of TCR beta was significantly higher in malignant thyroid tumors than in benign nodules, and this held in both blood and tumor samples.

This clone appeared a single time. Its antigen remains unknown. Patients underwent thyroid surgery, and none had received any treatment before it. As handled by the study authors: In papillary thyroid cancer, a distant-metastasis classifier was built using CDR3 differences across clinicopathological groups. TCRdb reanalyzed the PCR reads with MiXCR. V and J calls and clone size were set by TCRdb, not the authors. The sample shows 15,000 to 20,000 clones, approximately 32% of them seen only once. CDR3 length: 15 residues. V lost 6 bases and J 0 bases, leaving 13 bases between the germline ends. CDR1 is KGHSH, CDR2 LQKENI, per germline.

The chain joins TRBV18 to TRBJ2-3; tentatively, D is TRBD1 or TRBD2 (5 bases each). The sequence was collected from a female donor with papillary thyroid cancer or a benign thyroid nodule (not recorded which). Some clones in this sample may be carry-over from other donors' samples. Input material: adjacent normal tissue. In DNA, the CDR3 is TGTGCCAGCTCCGGAACAGAGGGGAGCACAGATACGCAGTATTTT. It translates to CASSGTEGSTDTQYF.